This T cell receptor beta chain comes out of a study of T-cell memory formation after mild COVID-19. In TCRdb, the 5' RACE reads were re-called with MiXCR into one record per CDR3 protein. Among roughly 300,000 distinct CDR3 sequences listed, under 20% were seen once. V was shortened by 1 base and J by 2 bases, with 12 bases between the two germline ends. CDR1 and CDR2 (germline): LGHNA, YNFKEQ. This CDR3 is 17 amino acids long. This clonotype was detected only a few times. The TCR sequence derives from a young man who had mild COVID-19 (a few samples of this study predate the infection). Cell type and time point are not known. This chain joins TRBV4-2 and TRBJ1-6; D ambiguous. The sample was PBMCs or a T cell subset sorted from them (not recorded which). In nucleotides, the CDR3 is TGTGCCAGCAGCCAAGGGGAGGCGAACGCCTATAATTCACCCCTCCACTTT. This sequence encodes CASSQGEANAYNSPLHF.